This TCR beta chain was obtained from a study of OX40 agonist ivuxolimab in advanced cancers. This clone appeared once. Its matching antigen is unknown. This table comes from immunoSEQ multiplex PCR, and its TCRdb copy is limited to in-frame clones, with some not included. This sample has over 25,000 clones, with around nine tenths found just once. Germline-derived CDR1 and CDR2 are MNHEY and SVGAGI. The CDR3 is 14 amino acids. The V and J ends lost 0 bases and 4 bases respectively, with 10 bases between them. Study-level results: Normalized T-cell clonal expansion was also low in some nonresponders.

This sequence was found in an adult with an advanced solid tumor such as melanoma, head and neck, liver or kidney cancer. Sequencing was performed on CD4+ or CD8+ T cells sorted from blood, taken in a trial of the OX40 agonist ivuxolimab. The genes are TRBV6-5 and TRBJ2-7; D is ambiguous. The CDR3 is CASSYSFSSYEQYF. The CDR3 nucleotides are TGTGCCAGCAGTTACTCGTTTTCATCTTACGAGCAGTACTTC.